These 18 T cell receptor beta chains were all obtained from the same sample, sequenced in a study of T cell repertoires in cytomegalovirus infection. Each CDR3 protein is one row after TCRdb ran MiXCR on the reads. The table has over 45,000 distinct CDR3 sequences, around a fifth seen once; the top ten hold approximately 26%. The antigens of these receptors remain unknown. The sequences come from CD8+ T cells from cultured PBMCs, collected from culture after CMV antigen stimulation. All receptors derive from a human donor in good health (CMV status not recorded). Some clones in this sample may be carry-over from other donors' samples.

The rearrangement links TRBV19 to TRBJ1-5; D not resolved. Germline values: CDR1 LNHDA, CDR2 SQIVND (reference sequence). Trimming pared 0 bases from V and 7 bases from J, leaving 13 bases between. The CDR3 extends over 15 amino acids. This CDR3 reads CASSIDLSAWQPQHF. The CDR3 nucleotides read TGTGCCAGTAGTATAGATCTTAGCGCCTGGCAGCCCCAGCATTTT.

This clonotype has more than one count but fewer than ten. CDR3 residues: CASNPGQLGLAANYEQYF. In nucleotides, the CDR3 is TGTGCCAGCAACCCGGGACAGCTGGGACTAGCGGCCAACTACGAGCAGTACTTC. The rearrangement uses TRBV12-3 or TRBV12-4 and TRBJ2-7; 11 bases are shared with TRBD2. This CDR3 region has 18 residues. Trimming removed 7 bases from V and 3 bases from J; junction bases left unmatched: 17.

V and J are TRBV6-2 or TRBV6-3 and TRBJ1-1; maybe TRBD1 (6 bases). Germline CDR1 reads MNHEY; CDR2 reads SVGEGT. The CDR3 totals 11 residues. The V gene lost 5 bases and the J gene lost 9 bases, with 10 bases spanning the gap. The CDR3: CASSDGQKAFF. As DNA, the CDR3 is TGTGCCAGCAGTGACGGACAGAAAGCTTTCTTT.

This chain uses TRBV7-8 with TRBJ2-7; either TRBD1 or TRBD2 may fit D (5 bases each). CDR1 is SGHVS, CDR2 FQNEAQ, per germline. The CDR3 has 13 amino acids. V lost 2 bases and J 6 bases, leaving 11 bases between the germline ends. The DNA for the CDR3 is TGTGCCAGCAGCTTATCTGGGGGTTTCGAGCAGTACTTC. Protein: CASSLSGGFEQYF.

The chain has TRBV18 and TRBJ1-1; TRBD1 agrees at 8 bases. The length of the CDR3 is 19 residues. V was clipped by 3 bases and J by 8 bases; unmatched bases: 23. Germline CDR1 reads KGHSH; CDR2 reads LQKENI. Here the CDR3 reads CASSPNRVGGRGRLYEAFF. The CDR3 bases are TGTGCCAGCTCACCGAACCGTGTTGGGGGCAGGGGGCGCCTTTACGAAGCTTTCTTT.

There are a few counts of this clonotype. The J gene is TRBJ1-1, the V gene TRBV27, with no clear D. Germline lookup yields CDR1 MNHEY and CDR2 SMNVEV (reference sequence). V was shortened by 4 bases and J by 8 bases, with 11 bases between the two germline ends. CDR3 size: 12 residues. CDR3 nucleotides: TGTGCCAGCAGTTCCCGACAAAAAGAAGCTTTCTTT. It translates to CASSSRQKEAFF.

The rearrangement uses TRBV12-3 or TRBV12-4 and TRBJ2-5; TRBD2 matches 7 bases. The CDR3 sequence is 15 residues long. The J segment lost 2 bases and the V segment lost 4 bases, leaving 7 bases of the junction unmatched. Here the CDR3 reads CASSSRLASQETQYF. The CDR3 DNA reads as TGTGCCAGCAGTTCCCGACTAGCCTCTCAAGAGACCCAGTACTTC.

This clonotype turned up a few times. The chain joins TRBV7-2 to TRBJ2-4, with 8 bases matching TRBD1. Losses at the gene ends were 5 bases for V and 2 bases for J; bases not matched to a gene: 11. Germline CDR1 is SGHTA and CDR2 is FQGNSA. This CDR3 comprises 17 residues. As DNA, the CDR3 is TGTGCCAGCAGCGCCCCTCGGACAGGGCGAACCAAAAACATTCAGTACTTC. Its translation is CASSAPRTGRTKNIQYF. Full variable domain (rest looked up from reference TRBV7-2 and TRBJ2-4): GAGVSQSPSNKVTEKGKDVELRCDPISGHTALYWYRQSLGQGLEFLIYFQGNSAPDKSGLPSDRFSAERTGGSVSTLTIQRTQQEDSAVYLCASSAPRTGRTKNIQYFGAGTRLSVL.

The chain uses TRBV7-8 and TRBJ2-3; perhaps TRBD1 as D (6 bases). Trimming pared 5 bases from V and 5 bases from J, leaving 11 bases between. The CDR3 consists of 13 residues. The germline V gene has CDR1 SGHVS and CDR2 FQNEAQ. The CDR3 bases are TGTGCCAGCAGCGGACAGTGGGGAGATACGCAGTATTTT. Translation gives CASSGQWGDTQYF. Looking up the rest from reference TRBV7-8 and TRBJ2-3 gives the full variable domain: GAGVSQSPRYKVAKRGQDVALRCDPISGHVSLFWYQQALGQGPEFLTYFQNEAQLDKSGLPSDRFFAERPEGSVSTLKIQRTQQEDSAVYLCASSGQWGDTQYFGPGTRLTVL.

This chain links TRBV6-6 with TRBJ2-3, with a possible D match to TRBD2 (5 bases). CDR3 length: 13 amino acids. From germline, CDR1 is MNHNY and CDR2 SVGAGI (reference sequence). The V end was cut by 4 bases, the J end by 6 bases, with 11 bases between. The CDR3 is CASSSSKRDTQYF. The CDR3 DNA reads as TGTGCCAGCAGTTCCTCCAAGCGGGATACGCAGTATTTT.

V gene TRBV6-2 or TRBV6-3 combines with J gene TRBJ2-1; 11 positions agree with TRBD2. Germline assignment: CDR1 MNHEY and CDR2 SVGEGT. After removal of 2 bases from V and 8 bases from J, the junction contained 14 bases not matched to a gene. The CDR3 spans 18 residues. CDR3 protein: CASSYPTSLAGDEYEQFF. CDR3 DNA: TGTGCCAGCAGTTACCCGACATCACTAGCGGGGGATGAGTATGAGCAGTTCTTC.

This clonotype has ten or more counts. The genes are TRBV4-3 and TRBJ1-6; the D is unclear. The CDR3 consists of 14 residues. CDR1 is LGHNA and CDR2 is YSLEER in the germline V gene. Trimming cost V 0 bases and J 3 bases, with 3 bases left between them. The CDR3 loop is CASSQDSYNSPLHF. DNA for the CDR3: TGCGCCAGCAGCCAAGACAGCTATAATTCACCCCTCCACTTT.

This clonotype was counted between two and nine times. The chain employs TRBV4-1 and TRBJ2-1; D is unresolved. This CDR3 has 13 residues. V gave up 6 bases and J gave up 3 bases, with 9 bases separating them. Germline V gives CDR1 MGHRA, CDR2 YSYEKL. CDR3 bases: TGCGCCAGCAGTCCTAGGCTCTACAATGAGCAGTTCTTC. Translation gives CASSPRLYNEQFF.

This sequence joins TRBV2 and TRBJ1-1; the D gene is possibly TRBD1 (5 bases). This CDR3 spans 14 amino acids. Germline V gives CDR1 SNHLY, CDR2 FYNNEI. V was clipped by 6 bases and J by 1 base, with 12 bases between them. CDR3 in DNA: TGTGCCAGCAGCCCGGCAGGGAAGAACACTGAAGCTTTCTTT. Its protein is CASSPAGKNTEAFF.

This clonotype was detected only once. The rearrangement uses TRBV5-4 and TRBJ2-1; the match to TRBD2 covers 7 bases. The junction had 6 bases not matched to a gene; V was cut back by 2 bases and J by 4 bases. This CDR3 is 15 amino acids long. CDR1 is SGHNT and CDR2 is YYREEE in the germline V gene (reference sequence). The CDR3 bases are TGTGCCAGCAGCTTAACGCGGGAGCTTTACAATGAGCAGTTCTTC. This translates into CASSLTRELYNEQFF.

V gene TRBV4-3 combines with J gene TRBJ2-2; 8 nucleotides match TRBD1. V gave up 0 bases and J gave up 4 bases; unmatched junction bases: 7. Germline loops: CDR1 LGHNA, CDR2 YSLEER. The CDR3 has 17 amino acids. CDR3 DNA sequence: TGCGCCAGCAGCCAAGATAGCAGGGGGCTGGTCACCGGGGAGCTGTTTTTT. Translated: CASSQDSRGLVTGELFF.

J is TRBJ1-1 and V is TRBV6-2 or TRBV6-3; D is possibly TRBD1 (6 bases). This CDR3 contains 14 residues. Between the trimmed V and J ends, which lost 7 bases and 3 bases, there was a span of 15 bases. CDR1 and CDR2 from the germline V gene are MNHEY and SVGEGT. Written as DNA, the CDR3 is TGTGCCAGCACCCAGTGGGGGACACACACTGAAGCTTTCTTT. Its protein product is CASTQWGTHTEAFF.

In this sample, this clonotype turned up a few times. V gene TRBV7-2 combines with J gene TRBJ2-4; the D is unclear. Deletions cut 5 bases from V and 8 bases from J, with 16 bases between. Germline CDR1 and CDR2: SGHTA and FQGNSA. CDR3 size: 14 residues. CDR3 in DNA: TGTGCCAGCAGCCCAAATGTGGTAACGGACATTCAGTACTTC. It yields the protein CASSPNVVTDIQYF.